The 16 T cell receptor beta chains in this list originate from one sample, sequenced in a study of PD-L1 blockade in urothelial cancer. Using immunoSEQ multiplex PCR, the repertoire was profiled, and TCRdb retains in-frame clones only, with some absent. The data show roughly 45,000 clones, with nearly 90% seen just once and about 7.6% held by the top ten. Sequenced here: PBMCs, sampled around atezolizumab (anti-PD-L1) treatment. Source of these receptors: a man between 60 and 75 years old with urothelial cancer.

J is TRBJ2-2 and V is TRBV19; 10 bases agree with TRBD2. There are 17 residues in the CDR3. The V gene's germline CDR1 is LNHDA and CDR2 SQIVND (reference sequence). Trimming took 4 bases from V and 4 from J; bases not matched to a gene: 9. CDR3 residues: CASSRKSGGAVTGELFF. The CDR3 DNA is TGTGCCAGTAGTAGAAAAAGCGGGGGGGCCGTCACCGGGGAGCTGTTTTTT.

The V call is TRBV11-3, the J call TRBJ2-7, with 12 bases that match TRBD2. This CDR3 is 19 amino acids long. Germline trimming cut 1 base from V and 0 bases from J; bases unmatched to any gene: 10. CDR1 is SGHNT and CDR2 is YENEEA in the germline V gene. The CDR3 loop reads CASSLAQAGTSGSSYEQYF. The DNA for the CDR3 is TGTGCCAGCAGCTTAGCCCAAGCCGGGACTAGCGGGTCCTCCTACGAGCAGTACTTC.

The chain uses TRBV7-6 and TRBJ2-5; a weak D match, TRBD2 (6 bases). The germline V and J ends were trimmed by 2 bases and 3 bases, with 13 bases remaining between them. Per the germline V gene, CDR1 is SGHVS and CDR2 is FNYEAQ. This CDR3 has 15 amino acids. Here the CDR3 DNA reads TGTGCCAGCAGCTTACCACCGGGACTTAAAGAGACCCAGTACTTC. It is translated as CASSLPPGLKETQYF. The full variable domain, its missing parts supplied by reference TRBV7-6 and TRBJ2-5, is GAGVSQSPRYKVTKRGQDVALRCDPISGHVSLYWYRQALGQGPEFLTYFNYEAQQDKSGLPNDRFSAERPEGSISTLTIQRTEQRDSAMYRCASSLPPGLKETQYFGPGTRLLVL.

The gene calls are TRBV13 and TRBJ2-1; TRBD2 matches at 11 bases. With V trimmed by 7 bases and J by 10 bases, 9 bases remained unmatched. Germline V gives CDR1 PRHDT, CDR2 FYEKMQ (reference sequence). The CDR3 runs to 14 residues. CDR3 sequence reads: CASTNRLAGREQFF. For the CDR3, the DNA is TGTGCCAGCACCAACCGACTAGCGGGGCGGGAGCAGTTCTTC.

V gene TRBV11-2 combines with J gene TRBJ2-5, with TRBD2 identical over 15 bases. Looked up from germline, CDR1 is SGHAT and CDR2 is FQNNGV. The V gene end was trimmed by 5 bases and the J gene end by 1 base; junction bases not matched to a gene: 2. The CDR3 totals 16 residues. CDR3 region: CASSMGLAGGQETQYF. DNA of the CDR3: TGTGCCAGCAGCATGGGACTAGCGGGGGGCCAAGAGACCCAGTACTTC. Variable domain in full (rest from reference TRBV11-2 and TRBJ2-5): EAGVAQSPRYKIIEKRQSVAFWCNPISGHATLYWYQQILGQGPKLLIQFQNNGVVDDSQLPKDRFSAERLKGVDSTLKIQPAKLEDSAVYLCASSMGLAGGQETQYFGPGTRLLVL.

V is TRBV11-3 and J is TRBJ2-3; 9 bases match TRBD1. Germline V gene data show CDR1 as SGHNT and CDR2 as YENEEA. The CDR3 sequence is 18 residues long. V shed 2 bases, J shed 0 bases, and the junction held 9 bases outside the gene matches. The CDR3 loop is CASSLLGTGFSSTDTQYF. The CDR3 region has the DNA TGTGCCAGCAGCTTATTGGGGACAGGGTTTTCTAGCACAGATACGCAGTATTTT.

The chain uses TRBV9 and TRBJ2-2; 14 bases map to TRBD2. The CDR3 has 18 residues. J was trimmed by 11 bases and V by 4 bases; bases with no gene match: 16. Germline V gene sequence: CDR1 SGDLS, CDR2 YYNGEE. CDR3 nucleotide sequence: TGTGCCAGCAGCCTAGAAAACGCGGGACTAGCGGGGGCTGGCGAGCTGTTTTTT. Translating gives CASSLENAGLAGAGELFF.

The chain carries TRBV5-1 and TRBJ2-2; D is unresolved. Trimming left V 4 bases short and J 0 bases short, with 13 bases between. The CDR3 sequence is 16 residues long. Germline V gene lookup returns CDR1 SGHRS and CDR2 YFSETQ. The CDR3 nucleotides read TGCGCCAGCAGCCTGGGTACGAGCCCGAACACCGGGGAGCTGTTTTTT. This gives the protein CASSLGTSPNTGELFF.

V and J are TRBV9 and TRBJ2-3, with 7 positions matching TRBD1. CDR1 SGDLS and CDR2 YYNGEE come from the germline V gene. The CDR3 has 15 residues. J was trimmed by 1 base and V by 4 bases; bases with no gene match: 6. The CDR3 sequence: CASSRDRDGTDTQYF. CDR3 sequence (DNA): TGTGCCAGCAGCCGTGACAGGGATGGCACAGATACGCAGTATTTT.

CDR3 coding DNA: TGTGCCTCGGAGGGCCTTGGGGGAGAGACCCAGTACTTC. Its protein product is CASEGLGGETQYF. This sequence joins TRBV30 and TRBJ2-5; weak D call: TRBD2 (6 bases). With 7 bases removed from V and 4 bases from J, the gap between germline ends came to 16 bases. Per the germline V gene, CDR1 is GTSNPN and CDR2 is SVGIG (reference sequence). CDR3 length equals 13 residues.

The V and J genes are TRBV7-8 and TRBJ2-7; 8 nucleotides match TRBD2. V was clipped by 2 bases and J by 2 bases; unmatched bases: 2. Germline values: CDR1 SGHVS, CDR2 FQNEAQ. The CDR3 is 14 amino acids. For the CDR3, the DNA is TGTGCCAGCAGCTTATCGGGGGGGCCCTACGAGCAGTACTTC. Its translation: CASSLSGGPYEQYF.

The chain couples TRBV28 to TRBJ1-5; D is unclear. The CDR3 is 13 residues long. The V end was cut by 8 bases, the J end by 4 bases, with 12 bases between. Germline CDR1 is MDHEN and CDR2 is SYDVKM. The CDR3: CASRGPWNQPQHF. The DNA for the CDR3 is TGTGCCAGCCGCGGCCCCTGGAATCAGCCCCAGCATTTT.

The chain couples TRBV12-2 to TRBJ1-6; the table's D call of TRBD1 was not tested on the DNA. TRBV12-2 is recorded as a pseudogene. This CDR3 is 16 amino acids long. The CDR3 loop is CASRSTTGSYNSPLHF. DNA for the CDR3: TGTGCAAGTCGCTCTACCACAGGGTCCTATAATTCACCCCTCCACTTT.

The chain joins TRBV28 to TRBJ2-7; 7 nucleotides agree with TRBD2. Germline V CDR1 and CDR2: MDHEN, SYDVKM. V dropped 6 bases and J dropped 9; count of bases not matched to a gene: 17. The CDR3 consists of 15 residues. The CDR3: CASSPTAGWLVGQYF. The CDR3 nucleotides read TGTGCCAGCAGCCCGACAGCGGGGTGGCTAGTGGGGCAGTACTTC.

J is TRBJ2-2 and V is TRBV5-1; D not certain. This CDR3 spans 13 amino acids. V dropped 7 bases and J dropped 3 bases, with 10 bases sitting between them. In germline, CDR1 is SGHRS, CDR2 YFSETQ. The CDR3 DNA reads TGCGCCAGCGAGATGTTTGACACCGGGGAGCTGTTTTTT. Protein: CASEMFDTGELFF.

The rearrangement links TRBV4-1 to TRBJ2-5; TRBD2 matches at 13 bases. Germline CDR1 reads MGHRA; CDR2 reads YSYEKL. The V gene end was trimmed by 2 bases and the J gene end by 4 bases; junction bases not matched to a gene: 4. This CDR3 comprises 16 residues. The CDR3 bases are TGCGCCAGCAGCCAACTAGGACTAGCGGGGGTAGAGACCCAGTACTTC. It is translated as CASSQLGLAGVETQYF.